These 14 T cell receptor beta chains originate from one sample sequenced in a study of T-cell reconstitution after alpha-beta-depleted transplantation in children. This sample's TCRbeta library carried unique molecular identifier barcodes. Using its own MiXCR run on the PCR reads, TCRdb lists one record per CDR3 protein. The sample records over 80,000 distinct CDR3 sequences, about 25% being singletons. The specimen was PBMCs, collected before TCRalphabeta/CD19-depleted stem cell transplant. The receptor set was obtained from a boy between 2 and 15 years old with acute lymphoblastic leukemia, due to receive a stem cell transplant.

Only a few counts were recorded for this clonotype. The DNA for the CDR3 is TGTGCCAGCAGTGAAGGGGGCAATTCACCCCTCCACTTT. It specifies CASSEGGNSPLHF. J is TRBJ1-6 and V is TRBV6-1, with a tentative D call TRBD1 (5 bases). The CDR3 has 13 amino acids. V lost 1 base to trimming and J lost 7 bases, with 5 bases between them. Per the germline V gene, CDR1 is MNHNS and CDR2 is SASEGT.

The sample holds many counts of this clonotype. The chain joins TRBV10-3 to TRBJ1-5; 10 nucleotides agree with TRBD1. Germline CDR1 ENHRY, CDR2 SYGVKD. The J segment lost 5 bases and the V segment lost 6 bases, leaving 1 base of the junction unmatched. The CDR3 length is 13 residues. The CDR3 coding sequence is TGTGCCATCAGCGGACAGGGGGATCAGCCCCAGCATTTT. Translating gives CAISGQGDQPQHF.

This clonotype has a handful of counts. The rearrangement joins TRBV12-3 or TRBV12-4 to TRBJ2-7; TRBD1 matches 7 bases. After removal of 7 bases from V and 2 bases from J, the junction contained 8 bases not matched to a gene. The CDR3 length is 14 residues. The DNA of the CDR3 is TGTGCCAGCACCGGCGGACAGGAGCCCTACGAGCAGTACTTC. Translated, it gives CASTGGQEPYEQYF.

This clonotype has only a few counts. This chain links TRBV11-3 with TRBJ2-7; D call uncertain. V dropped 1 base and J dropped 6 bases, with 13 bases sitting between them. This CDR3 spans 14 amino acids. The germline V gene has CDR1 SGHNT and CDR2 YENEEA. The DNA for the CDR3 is TGTGCCAGCAGCTTAGGCCCCCCGGCCAGCGAGCAGTACTTC. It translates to CASSLGPPASEQYF.

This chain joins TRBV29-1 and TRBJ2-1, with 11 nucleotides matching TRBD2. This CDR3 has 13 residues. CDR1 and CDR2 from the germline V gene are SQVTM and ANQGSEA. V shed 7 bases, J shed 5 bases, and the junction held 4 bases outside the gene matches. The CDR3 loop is CSGGTSGNNEQFF. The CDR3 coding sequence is TGCAGCGGCGGGACTAGCGGTAACAATGAGCAGTTCTTC.

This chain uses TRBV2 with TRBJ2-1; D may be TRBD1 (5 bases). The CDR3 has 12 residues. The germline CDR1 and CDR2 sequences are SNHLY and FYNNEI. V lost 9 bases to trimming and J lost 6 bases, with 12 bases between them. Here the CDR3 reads CARTRASNEQFF. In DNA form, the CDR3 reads TGTGCCAGGACCAGGGCGTCCAATGAGCAGTTCTTC.

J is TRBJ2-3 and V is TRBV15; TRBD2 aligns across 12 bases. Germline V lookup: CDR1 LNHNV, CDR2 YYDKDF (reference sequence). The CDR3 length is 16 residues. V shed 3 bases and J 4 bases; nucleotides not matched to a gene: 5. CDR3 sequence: CATSSLAGGEADTQYF. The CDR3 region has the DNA TGTGCCACCAGCAGTCTAGCGGGAGGGGAAGCAGATACGCAGTATTTT. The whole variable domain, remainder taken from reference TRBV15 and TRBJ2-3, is DAMVIQNPRYQVTQFGKPVTLSCSQTLNHNVMYWYQQKSSQAPKLLFHYYDKDFNNEADTPDNFQSRRPNTSFCFLDIRSPGLGDTAMYLCATSSLAGGEADTQYFGPGTRLTVL.

CDR3 sequence (DNA): TGTGCCAGCAGCGTAGTTCAGTCTAGCACAGATACGCAGTATTTT. Protein: CASSVVQSSTDTQYF. The V call is TRBV9, the J call TRBJ2-3; D is unresolved. The CDR3 contains 15 residues. Germline CDR1 SGDLS, CDR2 YYNGEE. V lost 0 bases, J lost 0 bases, and 8 bases lay in between.

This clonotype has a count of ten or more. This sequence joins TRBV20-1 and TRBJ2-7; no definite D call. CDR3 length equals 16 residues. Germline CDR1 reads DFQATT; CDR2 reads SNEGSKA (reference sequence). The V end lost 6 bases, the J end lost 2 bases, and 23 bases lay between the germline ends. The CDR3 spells CSANTAGSRPTYEQYF. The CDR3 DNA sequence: TGCAGTGCCAACACGGCCGGGTCTCGGCCTACCTACGAGCAGTACTTC.

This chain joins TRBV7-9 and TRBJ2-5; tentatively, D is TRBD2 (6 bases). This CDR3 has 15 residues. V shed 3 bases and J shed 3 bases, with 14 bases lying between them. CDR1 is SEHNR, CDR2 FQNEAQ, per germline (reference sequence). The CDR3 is CASSLTSGFKETQYF. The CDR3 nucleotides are TGTGCCAGCAGCTTGACTAGTGGCTTTAAAGAGACCCAGTACTTC.

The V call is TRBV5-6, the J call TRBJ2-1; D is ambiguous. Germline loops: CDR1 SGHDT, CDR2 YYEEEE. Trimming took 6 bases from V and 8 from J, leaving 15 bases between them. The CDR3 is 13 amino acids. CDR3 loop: CASTPTVGDEQFF. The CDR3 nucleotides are TGTGCCAGCACCCCGACTGTGGGCGATGAGCAGTTCTTC.

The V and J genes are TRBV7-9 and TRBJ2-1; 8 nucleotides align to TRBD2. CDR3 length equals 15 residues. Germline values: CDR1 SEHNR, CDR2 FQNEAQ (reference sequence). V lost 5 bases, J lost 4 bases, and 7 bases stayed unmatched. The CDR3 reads CASSPREAGYNEQFF. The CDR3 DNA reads TGTGCCAGCAGCCCGCGGGAGGCGGGGTACAATGAGCAGTTCTTC.

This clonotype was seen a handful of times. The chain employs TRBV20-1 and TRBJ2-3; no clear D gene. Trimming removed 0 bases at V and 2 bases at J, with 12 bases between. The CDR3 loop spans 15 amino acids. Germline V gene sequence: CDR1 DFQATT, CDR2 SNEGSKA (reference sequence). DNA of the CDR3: TGCAGTGCTAGAGATCGCCAGCTTCCCACAGATACGCAGTATTTT. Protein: CSARDRQLPTDTQYF.

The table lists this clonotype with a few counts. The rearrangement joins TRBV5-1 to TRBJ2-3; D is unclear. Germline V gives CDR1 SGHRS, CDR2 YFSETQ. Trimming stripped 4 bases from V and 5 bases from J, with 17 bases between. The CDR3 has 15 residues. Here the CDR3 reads CASSRSTGPGDTQYF. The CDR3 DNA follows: TGCGCCAGCAGCCGATCGACCGGCCCGGGAGATACGCAGTATTTT.